This TCR beta chain comes out of a study of blood T cell repertoires in COVID-19 (dated by TCRdb to about 2020). Regarding the complete study: Samples from collaborators originated in the United States, Italy and Spain and spanned both the acute and convalescent phases of COVID-19. The material from the prospective study consisted of cDNA or gDNA derived from T cells, B-cell-depleted T cells, or PBMCs. Subjects who had been exposed to COVID-19, were actively infected with it, or had recovered from it provided the deeply sampled blood TCRbeta repertoires that made up the dataset. The repertoires were made available in a free public database intended to serve as a resource for research on the immune response to SARS-CoV-2. Samples came from the ongoing ImmuneRACE study (first 160 participants) plus 1,254 subjects from 6 global collaborators. A de-identified subject ID, COVID-19 status, age in years and sex were almost always included in the sample metadata. Where available, HLA class I and class II types were obtained from metadata supplied by the sample provider rather than from assay-based typing.

The paper's findings and limits, for the study overall: The quantity of clinical and demographic metadata differed by source and by participant and was supplied without curation.

TCRbeta CDR3 regions were amplified from genomic DNA using the immunoSEQ Assay, a bias-controlled multiplex PCR. Concerning the study's data processing: The number of nucleated cells in each sample was estimated from the amplification of reference gene primers within the assay. Sequence reads were collapsed and filtered to measure the absolute abundance of every unique TCRbeta CDR3 rearrangement. For each sample, productive Simpson clonality was calculated as the square root of Simpson's diversity index across productive rearrangements. This is the immuneACCESS table as TCRdb keeps it, with only in-frame sequences that have V and J called. A part of the clones is gone; compared with another copy, unresolved V genes explain less than half, and the rest is unexplained. That table gives V, J and clone size, and the DNA gave D and trimming. Counted in this sample were 200,000 to 300,000 clones; around 82% of them appeared once. The ten largest account for 3.5% to 4% of the sample.

This clone came up a few times. No cognate antigen has been identified for it. Base qualities were left out, and no much larger clone turns up one base away. In the prospective study, participants were about 18 to 90 years old, resided in about two dozen geographic areas of the United States, and were enrolled through a virtual design. In the prospective study, cohorts were assigned on the basis of participant-reported clinical history obtained from a screening survey and a study questionnaire. Exposed participants had been in contact, within 2 weeks of entering the study, with a person who had a PCR-confirmed or clinician-diagnosed case of COVID-19. Mobile phlebotomists in the prospective study collected whole blood, serum and a nasopharyngeal or oropharyngeal swab from every participant. Prospective study participants could optionally give additional blood draws and questionnaires over a 2-month period. Before DNA extraction, prospective study blood samples were shipped either frozen or at room temperature.

Trimming removed 7 bases from V and 0 bases from J, leaving 10 bases between the germline ends. Taken from cysteine to phenylalanine, the CDR3 has 14 residues. Solely the CDR3 DNA is kept, with 42 bases framed from the first base. CDR1 is given as SNHLY and CDR2 as FYNNEI, both from the germline V gene. Here the chain combines TRBV2 and TRBJ1-5; tentative D gene TRBD1, with 6 bases matching. This clonotype originated in a middle-aged woman who had been exposed to COVID-19. Sequencing used PBMCs or T cells enriched from blood (not recorded which). This receptor has the CDR3 CASKADSSNQPQHF. The DNA sequence reads TGTGCCAGCAAAGCGGACAGTAGCAATCAGCCCCAGCATTTT.